Listed below are T cell receptor beta chains from one sample, sequenced in a study of blood T cell repertoires in COVID-19. Only in-frame clones appear in the TCRdb table, and some are missing; sequencing was by immunoSEQ multiplex PCR. In the table there are some 80,000 clones, about 73% of which are singletons. Sequencing was done on a sample of peripheral blood. The receptors were sampled from a man aged 60 to 75 with COVID-19, enrolled during active disease. Both conserved end residues are part of each CDR3. D genes are given only for firm matches. Size is stated for part of the rows, as once, few or many counts, or as a class when the clone is expanded.

D | J | length | size | V | DNA | CDR3
NA | TRBJ1-1 | 15 | NA | TRBV5-1 | TGCGCCAGCAGCCAAATTGGGGGGTGGAACACTGAAGCTTTCTTT | CASSQIGGWNTEAFF
TRBD2 | TRBJ2-3 | 15 | NA | TRBV7-9 | TGTGCCAGCAGCTTAGAGCGGGGTAGCACAGATACGCAGTATTTT | CASSLERGSTDTQYF
NA | TRBJ1-4 | 15 | NA | TRBV4-2 | TGTGCCAGCAGCCAAGCGGCAGGGGTGATTGGAAAACTGTTTTTT | CASSQAAGVIGKLFF
TRBD1 | TRBJ1-2 | 15 | NA | TRBV7-8 | TGTGCCAGCAGCCCGGACATAGGGACAGCCTATGGCTACACCTTC | CASSPDIGTAYGYTF
TRBD1 | TRBJ2-7 | 14 | NA | TRBV27 | TGTGCCAGCAGTTCTTGCAGGGGGCCCCTCGAGCAGTACTTC | CASSSCRGPLEQYF
NA | TRBJ2-7 | 15 | NA | TRBV3-1/TRBV3-2 | TGTGCCAGCAGCCAAGGTGAGACTAGACCCTACGAGCAGTACTTC | CASSQGETRPYEQYF
NA | TRBJ1-6 | 14 | NA | TRBV6-5 | TGTGCCAGCTGGGGGGGTGGGGACGGGTCACCCCTCCACTTT | CASWGGGDGSPLHF
NA | TRBJ2-1 | 16 | NA | TRBV13 | TGTGCCAGCAGCTTAGGCGGTCGGGTTTCCTCCAATGAGCAGTTCTTC | CASSLGGRVSSNEQFF
NA | TRBJ1-1 | 13 | NA | TRBV12-3/TRBV12-4 | TGTGCCAGCTGTTTGACCCAGGGGACTGAAGCTTTCTTT | CASCLTQGTEAFF
NA | TRBJ2-2 | 18 | NA | TRBV4-3 | TGCGCCAGCAGCCAAGAATTGGGGTGGGGGGCGAACACCGGGGAGCTGTTTTTT | CASSQELGWGANTGELFF
NA | TRBJ2-7 | 12 | NA | TRBV6-5 | TGTGCCAGCAAAAGGAACAGGGACGAGCAGTACTTC | CASKRNRDEQYF
TRBD2 | TRBJ2-1 | 20 | NA | TRBV5-1 | TGCGCCAGCAGCTCTGGAATGAGACTAGCGGGGTCTGGCTCCTACAATGAGCAGTTCTTC | CASSSGMRLAGSGSYNEQFF
TRBD2 | TRBJ2-5 | 14 | few | TRBV5-1 | TGCGCCAGCAGCTCACTAGCGGGCCAAGAGACCCAGTACTTC | CASSSLAGQETQYF
TRBD1 | TRBJ1-6 | 16 | few | TRBV6-6 | TGTGCCAGCAGTCAGGGGGCCCGGGCCTATAATTCACCCCTCCACTTT | CASSQGARAYNSPLHF
TRBD1 | TRBJ1-3 | 15 | NA | TRBV5-5 | TGTGCCAGCAGCTTGGCCACAGGGGCTGGAAACACCATATATTTT | CASSLATGAGNTIYF
TRBD2 | TRBJ2-5 | 16 | once | TRBV9 | TGTGCCAGCAGCGTAGCTAGCGGGGGGGCCTTAGAGACCCAGTACTTC | CASSVASGGALETQYF
NA | TRBJ2-6 | 15 | NA | TRBV5-5 | TGTGCCAGCAGCTTTGGGCCTTCGGGGGCCAACGTCCTGACTTTC | CASSFGPSGANVLTF
NA | TRBJ2-7 | 17 | NA | TRBV19 | TGTGCCAGTAGTATAACCCCTGGGGCGGTGAGCTCCTACGAGCAGTACTTC | CASSITPGAVSSYEQYF
NA | TRBJ2-2 | 15 | once | TRBV13 | TGTGCCAGCAGTCCAGCGGTGATGAACACCGGGGAGCTGTTTTTT | CASSPAVMNTGELFF
TRBD1 | TRBJ2-3 | 14 | few | TRBV7-3 | TGTGCCAGCAGCACCGGGACAGAGTCCGATACGCAGTATTTT | CASSTGTESDTQYF
NA | TRBJ1-6 | 15 | NA | TRBV11-2 | TGTGCCAGCAGCTTAAATCGCCAAGAGAATTCACCCCTCCACTTT | CASSLNRQENSPLHF
NA | TRBJ2-7 | 15 | NA | TRBV14 | TGTGCCAGCAGCCAAGGGACGGGAGACGCATACGAGCAGTACTTC | CASSQGTGDAYEQYF